This TCR beta chain was profiled in a study of immune heterogeneity within non-small cell lung tumors. Bulk tumor genomic DNA, around 580 ng per sample, was used as template. Collection of several biopsies per primary tumor, spaced far apart, took place during surgery. It was patients with untreated, newly diagnosed non-small cell lung cancer who underwent curative surgery. This clonotype has at least ten counts. Using 32 V and 13 J primers, multiplex PCR amplified TCR beta CDR3. TCRdb independently ran MiXCR on the multiplex PCR reads; one entry per CDR3 protein. Of about 10,000 distinct CDR3 sequences listed, less than 20% were seen once; the top ten hold about 3.5%. This CDR3 spans 15 amino acids. The V and J ends lost 4 bases and 7 bases respectively, with 16 bases between them. Germline CDR1 reads SGHAT; CDR2 reads FQDESV (reference sequence).

The sample consisted of lung tumor tissue. The clonotype originates from a man between 35 and 55 years old with non-small cell lung cancer. The rearrangement joins TRBV11-1 to TRBJ1-4; weak D call: TRBD1 (5 bases). The CDR3 sequence is CASSSRGLEGEKLFF. The CDR3 DNA follows: TGTGCCAGCAGCTCAAGGGGACTTGAAGGTGAAAAACTGTTTTTT.